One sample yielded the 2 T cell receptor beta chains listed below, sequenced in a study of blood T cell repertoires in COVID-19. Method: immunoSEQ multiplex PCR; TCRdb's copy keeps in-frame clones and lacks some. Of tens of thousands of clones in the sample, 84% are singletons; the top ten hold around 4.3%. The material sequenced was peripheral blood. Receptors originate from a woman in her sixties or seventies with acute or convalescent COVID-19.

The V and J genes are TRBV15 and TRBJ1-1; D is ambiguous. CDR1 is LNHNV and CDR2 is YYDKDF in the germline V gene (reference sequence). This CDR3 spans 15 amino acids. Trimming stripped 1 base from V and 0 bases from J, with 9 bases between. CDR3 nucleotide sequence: TGTGCCACCAGCAGAGCGGGGAGCCTGAACACTGAAGCTTTCTTT. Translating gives CATSRAGSLNTEAFF.

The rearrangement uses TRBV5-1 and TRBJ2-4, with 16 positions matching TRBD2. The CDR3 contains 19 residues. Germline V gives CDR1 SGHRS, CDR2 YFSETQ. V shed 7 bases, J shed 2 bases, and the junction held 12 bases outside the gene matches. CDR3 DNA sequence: TGCGCCAGCTCCACCGGGACTAGCGGGGGGGCCGTATCCAAAAACATTCAGTACTTC. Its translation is CASSTGTSGGAVSKNIQYF.